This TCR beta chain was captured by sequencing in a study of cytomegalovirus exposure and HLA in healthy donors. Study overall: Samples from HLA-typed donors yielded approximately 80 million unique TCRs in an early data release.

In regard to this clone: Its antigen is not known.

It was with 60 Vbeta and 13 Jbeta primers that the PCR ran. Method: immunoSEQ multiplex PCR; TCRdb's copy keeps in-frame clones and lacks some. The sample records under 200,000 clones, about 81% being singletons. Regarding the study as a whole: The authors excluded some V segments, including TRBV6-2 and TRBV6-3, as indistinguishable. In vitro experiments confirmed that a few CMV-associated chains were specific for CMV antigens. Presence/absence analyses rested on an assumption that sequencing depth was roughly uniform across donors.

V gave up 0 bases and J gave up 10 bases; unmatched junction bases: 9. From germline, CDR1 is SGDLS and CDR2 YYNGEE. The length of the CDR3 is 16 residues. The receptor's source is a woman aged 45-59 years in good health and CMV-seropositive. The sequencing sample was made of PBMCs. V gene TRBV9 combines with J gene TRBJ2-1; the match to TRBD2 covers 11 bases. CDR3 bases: TGTGCCAGCAGCGTAGCTGGTAGCGGGGGGGCCGGAGAGCAGTTCTTC. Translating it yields CASSVAGSGGAGEQFF.